The next 29 T cell receptor beta chains were all read from a single sample in a study of blood T cell repertoires in COVID-19. Produced via immunoSEQ multiplex PCR; TCRdb's table is partial and in-frame only. The table has about 120,000 clones, roughly nine tenths seen once. The specimen was peripheral blood. The receptors here all came from a man between 45 and 60 years old with active COVID-19.

The rearrangement uses TRBV6-1 and TRBJ2-7; 9 positions agree with TRBD2. CDR3 length: 19 residues. CDR1 is MNHNS, CDR2 SASEGT, per germline. The ends lost 0 bases at V and 4 bases at J; junction bases unmatched: 16. CDR3 loop: CASSEAGGLAGRFGYEQYV. The CDR3, as DNA: TGTGCCAGCAGTGAAGCGGGGGGGCTAGCGGGACGTTTCGGTTACGAGCAGTACGTC.

This chain links TRBV11-2 with TRBJ2-3; 9 bases line up with TRBD1. This CDR3 has 15 amino acids. Germline trimming cut 5 bases from V and 3 bases from J; bases unmatched to any gene: 6. CDR1 is SGHAT and CDR2 is FQNNGV in the germline V gene. CDR3 in amino acids: CASSHKGTGTDTQYF. The CDR3 bases are TGTGCCAGCAGCCACAAGGGGACAGGGACAGATACGCAGTATTTT.

This chain links TRBV9 with TRBJ1-3; D is perhaps TRBD1 (6 bases). Trimming removed 1 base from V and 1 base from J, with 9 bases in between. CDR1 is SGDLS and CDR2 is YYNGEE in the germline V gene. The CDR3 loop spans 15 amino acids. The CDR3: CASSVSDRSGNTIYF. In DNA form, the CDR3 reads TGTGCCAGCAGCGTATCAGACAGGTCTGGAAACACCATATATTTT.

The table lists this clone with a count of one. V and J are TRBV11-2 and TRBJ1-1; no reliable D call. V gave up 2 bases and J gave up 6 bases, with 13 bases separating them. The germline V gene encodes CDR1 SGHAT and CDR2 FQNNGV. CDR3 size: 14 residues. The CDR3, as DNA: TGTGCCAGCAGCTTATTGAAGAGGGAGTCTGAAGCTTTCTTT. As protein: CASSLLKRESEAFF.

This clone was picked up one time. This rearrangement joins TRBV30 to TRBJ2-3; D might be TRBD2 (6 bases). The ends were cut back, 7 bases at V and 6 bases at J, with 20 bases in the middle. The CDR3 has 14 amino acids. Germline V gene lookup returns CDR1 GTSNPN and CDR2 SVGIG (reference sequence). In nucleotides, the CDR3 is TGTGCCTCAAACTCCGGGACTCTAGGGGATACGCAGTATTTT. Its translation: CASNSGTLGDTQYF. The full variable domain, in which reference TRBV30 and TRBJ2-3 provide the parts outside the CDR3, is SQTIHQWPATLVQPVGSPLSLECTVEGTSNPNLYWYRQAAGRGLQLLFYSVGIGQISSEVPQNLSASRPQDRQFILSSKKLLLSDSGFYLCASNSGTLGDTQYFGPGTRLTVL.

This chain links TRBV12-3 or TRBV12-4 with TRBJ2-3, with 11 bases fitting TRBD2. The CDR3 extends over 12 amino acids. V shed 6 bases, J shed 13 bases, and the junction held 6 bases outside the gene matches. The DNA for the CDR3 is TGTGCCAGCAGCCCGGGACTAGCGGACAAGTATTTT. Its translation is CASSPGLADKYF.

Only one count was recorded for this clone. This sequence joins TRBV2 and TRBJ2-5; 13 positions match TRBD2. The J segment lost 2 bases and the V segment lost 4 bases, leaving 4 bases of the junction unmatched. The CDR3 loop spans 16 amino acids. Germline-derived CDR1 and CDR2 are SNHLY and FYNNEI. In nucleotides, the CDR3 is TGTGCCAGCAGTGGGTCGGGACTAGCGGGGCAAGAGACCCAGTACTTC. Translated, it gives CASSGSGLAGQETQYF.

The J gene is TRBJ2-5, the V gene TRBV2; 10 nucleotides align to TRBD1. The CDR3 spans 15 residues. Trimming cost V 7 bases and J 2 bases; bases outside gene matches: 7. Germline V CDR1 and CDR2: SNHLY, FYNNEI. CDR3 region: CASKTGQGVQETQYF. Here the CDR3 DNA reads TGTGCCAGCAAAACTGGACAGGGGGTTCAAGAGACCCAGTACTTC.

This clone was counted between two and nine times. One end of the junction is discordant with germline, which a read error may explain. The V and J genes are TRBV5-4 and TRBJ1-2, with TRBD1 matching over 7 bases. This CDR3 region has 13 residues. Germline V gene lookup returns CDR1 SGHNT and CDR2 YYREEE (reference sequence). CDR3 nucleotides: TGTGCCAGCAGTTTGGACAGGAACTATGGCTACACCTTC. Amino acid sequence: CASSLDRNYGYTF.

The rearrangement joins TRBV9 to TRBJ1-3; a possible D gene is TRBD1 (5 bases). The CDR3 length is 14 residues. Germline V gene sequence: CDR1 SGDLS, CDR2 YYNGEE. Deletions cut 1 base from V and 3 bases from J, with 8 bases between. CDR3 protein: CASSVPGRGNTIYF. In nucleotides, the CDR3 is TGTGCCAGCAGCGTACCAGGGCGTGGAAACACCATATATTTT.

The CDR3 here is CASSTTGTSGSTDTQYF. Written as DNA, the CDR3 is TGTGCCAGTAGTACAACCGGGACTAGCGGGAGCACAGATACGCAGTATTTT. This rearrangement joins TRBV19 to TRBJ2-3, with 12 bases identical to TRBD2. Trimming took 4 bases from V and 0 from J; bases not matched to a gene: 5. This CDR3 is built from 17 residues. Germline loops: CDR1 LNHDA, CDR2 SQIVND (reference sequence).

The chain joins TRBV18 to TRBJ2-2, with D tentatively TRBD1 (7 bases). The CDR3 is 16 residues long. CDR1 is KGHSH, CDR2 LQKENI, per germline. V was cut by 10 bases and J by 3 bases, with 21 bases left in between. CDR3 sequence reads: CATSKRQGGDTGELFF. The CDR3 DNA follows: TGTGCCACCTCCAAAAGACAGGGAGGCGACACCGGGGAGCTGTTTTTT. Full variable domain (missing parts from reference TRBV18 and TRBJ2-2): NAGVMQNPRHLVRRRGQEARLRCSPMKGHSHVYWYRQLPEEGLKFMVYLQKENIIDESGMPKERFSAEFPKEGPSILRIQQVVRGDSAAYFCATSKRQGGDTGELFFGEGSRLTVL.

This chain's CDR3 is CASSKAWTGASYEQYV. The CDR3 DNA reads as TGTGCCAGCAGCAAAGCCTGGACAGGGGCAAGCTACGAGCAGTACGTC. The rearrangement links TRBV21-1 to TRBJ2-7; TRBD1, the table's D call, lacks a check against the DNA. TRBV21-1 corresponds to a pseudogene. CDR3 length: 16 residues.

This chain joins TRBV7-8 and TRBJ2-5; TRBD2 is a possible D gene (5 bases). Germline values: CDR1 SGHVS, CDR2 FQNEAQ. V lost 0 bases and J lost 1, with 15 bases in between. This CDR3 region has 17 residues. The CDR3 loop is CASSLALGRGGQETQYF. CDR3 coding DNA: TGTGCCAGCAGCTTAGCGCTCGGCCGAGGAGGCCAAGAGACCCAGTACTTC.

The rearrangement links TRBV7-9 to TRBJ1-3, with D unresolved. This CDR3 comprises 15 residues. V was clipped by 3 bases and J by 0 bases, with 9 bases between them. CDR1 is SEHNR, CDR2 FQNEAQ, per germline (reference sequence). The chain's CDR3 is CASSFRGSSGNTIYF. CDR3 coding DNA: TGTGCCAGCAGCTTTAGAGGATCCTCTGGAAACACCATATATTTT.

V is TRBV24-1 and J is TRBJ2-1; 7 nucleotides align to TRBD2. The CDR3 consists of 14 residues. Germline assignment: CDR1 KGHDR and CDR2 SFDVKD. Trimming removed 9 bases from V and 3 bases from J; junction bases left unmatched: 7. CDR3 DNA: TGTGCCACCGGGGGGACTACCAACTACAATGAGCAGTTCTTC. It encodes CATGGTTNYNEQFF.

V usage is TRBV5-1 and J usage is TRBJ1-2, with D possibly matching TRBD1 (5 bases). This CDR3 spans 15 amino acids. The V and J ends lost 4 bases and 4 bases respectively, with 17 bases between them. The V gene's germline CDR1 is SGHRS and CDR2 YFSETQ. The CDR3 DNA reads as TGCGCCAGCAGCATATCCTCTCAGGGATCCTATGGCTACACCTTC. Translation: CASSISSQGSYGYTF.

The V call is TRBV4-1, the J call TRBJ2-3; 10 bases fit TRBD2. Germline CDR1 and CDR2: MGHRA and YSYEKL. This CDR3 is 16 amino acids long. J lost 1 base, V lost 5 bases, and 6 bases had no gene match. In DNA form, the CDR3 reads TGCGCCAGCAGCAGTAGAGGGACTAGCGGCACAGATACGCAGTATTTT. Its translation is CASSSRGTSGTDTQYF.

This clone was picked up one time. The chain combines TRBV19 with TRBJ1-5; the D is unclear. V was pared by 2 bases and J by 7 bases, with 12 bases between. The CDR3 consists of 14 residues. CDR1 LNHDA and CDR2 SQIVND come from the germline V gene (reference sequence). The CDR3 reads CASSIRSGRQPQHF. CDR3 sequence (DNA): TGTGCCAGTAGTATAAGGTCAGGAAGGCAGCCCCAGCATTTT.

This clone was found once. The J gene is TRBJ1-2, the V gene TRBV7-8; 9 nucleotides agree with TRBD1. Trimming cost V 1 base and J 9 bases; bases outside gene matches: 3. Germline CDR1 is SGHVS and CDR2 is FQNEAQ. This CDR3 has 13 residues. The CDR3 loop reads CASSLGDRVRYTF. The CDR3 nucleotides are TGTGCCAGCAGCTTAGGGGACAGGGTGCGCTACACCTTC.

The chain carries TRBV7-3 and TRBJ1-1; D gene uncertain. The CDR3 is 14 amino acids. Germline CDR1 SGHTA, CDR2 FQGTGA. Trimming removed 1 base from V and 4 bases from J, with 10 bases in between. CDR3 sequence: CASSLNGGPTEAFF. The CDR3, as DNA: TGTGCCAGCAGCTTAAATGGCGGGCCCACTGAAGCTTTCTTT.

This clone was found once. This chain connects TRBV9 to TRBJ1-1; unclear D gene. The V and J ends lost 0 bases and 11 bases respectively, with 14 bases between them. The CDR3 consists of 13 residues. Looked up from germline, CDR1 is SGDLS and CDR2 is YYNGEE. CDR3 bases: TGTGCCAGCAGCGTAGTGGCACCCCGGCGGGCTTTCTTT. Protein product: CASSVVAPRRAFF.

This chain joins TRBV6-5 and TRBJ1-4, with D possibly being TRBD1 (6 bases). V was clipped by 8 bases and J by 5 bases, with 18 bases between them. The length of the CDR3 is 15 residues. Per the germline V gene, CDR1 is MNHEY and CDR2 is SVGAGI. CDR3 nucleotide sequence: TGTGCCAGCTCTTATACGGACAGTTCCAATGAAAAACTGTTTTTT. Translating gives CASSYTDSSNEKLFF.

The CDR3 protein is CASSHFGGGIYGYTF. As DNA, the CDR3 is TGTGCCAGCAGCCACTTTGGGGGCGGAATCTATGGCTACACCTTC. The V and J genes are TRBV3-1 (or the pseudogene TRBV3-2) and TRBJ1-2, with D perhaps TRBD1 (6 bases). Between the trimmed V and J ends, which lost 3 bases and 4 bases, there was a span of 15 bases. The CDR3 length is 15 residues. CDR1 and CDR2 from the germline V gene are LGHDT and YNNKEL (reference sequence).

The V and J genes are TRBV7-2 and TRBJ1-6, with a weak D call TRBD1 (5 bases). The CDR3 runs 14 residues. The ends were cut back, 5 bases at V and 8 bases at J, with 13 bases in the middle. The germline V gene has CDR1 SGHTA and CDR2 FQGNSA. The CDR3, as DNA: TGTGCCAGCAGCCTCCTGGGGCTGGATTCACCCCTCCACTTT. Protein sequence: CASSLLGLDSPLHF.

This clone has a single count. This chain uses TRBV7-3 with TRBJ2-1, with 10 bases lining up with TRBD2. Trimming cost V 3 bases and J 5 bases; bases outside gene matches: 7. The CDR3 runs to 16 residues. Germline V CDR1 and CDR2: SGHTA, FQGTGA. In DNA form, the CDR3 reads TGTGCCAGCAGCTTGAACTTAGCGGGGGGACACAATGAGCAGTTCTTC. Residues: CASSLNLAGGHNEQFF.

The rearrangement links TRBV6-5 to TRBJ1-1, with 9 bases matching TRBD1. The ends lost 6 bases at V and 7 bases at J; junction bases unmatched: 6. This CDR3 contains 13 residues. Germline V lookup: CDR1 MNHEY, CDR2 SVGAGI. This chain's CDR3 is CASRGTGTGEAFF. The CDR3 coding sequence is TGTGCCAGCAGGGGGACAGGGACTGGTGAAGCTTTCTTT.

This chain uses TRBV12-3 or TRBV12-4 with TRBJ2-1, with 9 nucleotides matching TRBD2. Trimming at V came to 5 bases and at J to 10 bases, leaving 3 bases not matched to a gene. This CDR3 is 12 amino acids long. The CDR3 DNA sequence: TGTGCCAGCAGTATCGGACTAGCGGAGCAGTTCTTC. Its translation is CASSIGLAEQFF.

The rearrangement joins TRBV18 to TRBJ1-2; D gene unclear. The CDR3 has 13 amino acids. CDR1 and CDR2 from the germline V gene are KGHSH and LQKENI. The V end lost 2 bases, the J end lost 4 bases, and 8 bases lay between the germline ends. The CDR3 is CASSPGASYGYTF. In DNA form, the CDR3 reads TGTGCCAGCTCACCAGGAGCGAGCTATGGCTACACCTTC.